This T cell receptor beta chain was sequenced in a study of cytomegalovirus exposure and HLA in healthy donors. General study results and limits: Specificity for CMV antigens was confirmed in vitro for three of the CMV-associated chains. Later analysis identified a missense DCLRE1C variant that was linked to TCR beta V- and J-gene trimming. Using the classifier, cytomegalovirus status was reportedly diagnosed with high specificity and sensitivity.

The PCR made use of 60 Vbeta and 13 Jbeta primers. Measured with immunoSEQ multiplex PCR; TCRdb has only the in-frame clones, and not every one. Across tens of thousands of clones, the top ten clones capture around 7.4% of the sample. Germline V lookup: CDR1 MNHNS, CDR2 SASEGT. The V end lost 4 bases, the J end lost 0 bases, and 10 bases lay between the germline ends. The length of the CDR3 is 15 residues. Notes on this clone: Its antigen is still unknown.

The donors gave bone marrow, and they were healthy. The source of this sequence is a male donor in good health and CMV-seronegative. V gene TRBV6-1 combines with J gene TRBJ1-5; D call uncertain. The source material was PBMCs. CDR3 nucleotides: TGTGCCAGCAGTGGGATTGGGAGTAGCAATCAGCCCCAGCATTTT. The encoded protein is CASSGIGSSNQPQHF.